This TCR beta chain was sequenced in a study of vaccination and CD4 T cells after COVID-19. Study-wide context: Cells received overlapping spike peptides from SARS-CoV-2, HCoV-NL63, HCoV-OC43 and HCoV-229E as stimulation.

Treatment indicated: roughly 10-day PBMC culture with coronavirus spike peptide pools or control peptides (ViraFEST assay). CD4+ T cells that had been cultured provided DNA sequenced with the Oncomine TCR Beta short-read assay. Via MiXCR, TCRdb re-called the PCR reads, giving one row per CDR3 protein. The sample has approximately 15,000 distinct CDR3 sequences, over 55% seen once. The CDR3 loop spans 14 amino acids. CDR1 and CDR2 (germline): SGHVS, FNYEAQ. V dropped 5 bases and J dropped 6 bases, with 17 bases sitting between them. This clonotype was counted between two and nine times. The antigen is not known.

This rearrangement joins TRBV7-6 to TRBJ2-7; either TRBD1 or TRBD2 may supply D (6 bases each). Sequenced input: CD4+ T cells from blood, cultured in vitro. This clonotype was sampled from a human donor who had recovered from COVID-19. The CDR3 loop reads CASSQGGGLAEQYF. CDR3 bases: TGTGCCAGCAGCCAAGGAGGGGGGCTCGCCGAGCAGTACTTC.